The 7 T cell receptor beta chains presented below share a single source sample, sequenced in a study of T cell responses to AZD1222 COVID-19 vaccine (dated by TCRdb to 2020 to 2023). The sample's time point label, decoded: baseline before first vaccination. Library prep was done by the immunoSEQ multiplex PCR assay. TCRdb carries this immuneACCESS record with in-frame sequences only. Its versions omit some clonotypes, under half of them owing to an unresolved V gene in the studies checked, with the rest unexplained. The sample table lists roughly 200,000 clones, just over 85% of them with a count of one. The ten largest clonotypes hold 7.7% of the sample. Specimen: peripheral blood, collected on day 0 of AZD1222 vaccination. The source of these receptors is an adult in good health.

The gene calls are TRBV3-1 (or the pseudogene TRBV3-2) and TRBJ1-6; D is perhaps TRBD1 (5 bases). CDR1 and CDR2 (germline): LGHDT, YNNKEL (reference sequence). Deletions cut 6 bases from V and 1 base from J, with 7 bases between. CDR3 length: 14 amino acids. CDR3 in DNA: TGTGCCAGCAGGCAGGGATCCTATAATTCACCCCTCCACTTT. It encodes CASRQGSYNSPLHF.

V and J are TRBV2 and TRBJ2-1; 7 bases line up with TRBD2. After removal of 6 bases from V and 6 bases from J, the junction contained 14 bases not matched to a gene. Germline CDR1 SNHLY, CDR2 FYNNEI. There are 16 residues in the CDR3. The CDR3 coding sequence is TGTGCCAGCAGCCCGGTGGGGAGGGTAGGTGGCAATGAGCAGTTCTTC. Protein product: CASSPVGRVGGNEQFF.

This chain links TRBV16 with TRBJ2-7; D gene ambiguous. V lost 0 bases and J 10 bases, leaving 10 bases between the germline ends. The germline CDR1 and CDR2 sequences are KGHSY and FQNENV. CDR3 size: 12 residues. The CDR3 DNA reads TGTGCCAGCAGCCAATCAACGGTCAATCAGTACTTC. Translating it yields CASSQSTVNQYF.

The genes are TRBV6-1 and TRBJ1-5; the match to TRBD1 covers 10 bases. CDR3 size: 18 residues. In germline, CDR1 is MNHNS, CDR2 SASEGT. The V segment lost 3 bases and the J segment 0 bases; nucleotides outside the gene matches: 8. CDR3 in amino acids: CASSDRGQGMYSNQPQHF. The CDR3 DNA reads TGTGCCAGCAGTGATAGGGGACAGGGGATGTATAGCAATCAGCCCCAGCATTTT.

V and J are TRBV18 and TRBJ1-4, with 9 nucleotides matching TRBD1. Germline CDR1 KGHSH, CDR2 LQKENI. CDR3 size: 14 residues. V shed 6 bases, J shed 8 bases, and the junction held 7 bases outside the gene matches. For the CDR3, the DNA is TGTGCCAGCTCGGTAGGGACAGGGAACGAAAAACTGTTTTTT. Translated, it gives CASSVGTGNEKLFF.

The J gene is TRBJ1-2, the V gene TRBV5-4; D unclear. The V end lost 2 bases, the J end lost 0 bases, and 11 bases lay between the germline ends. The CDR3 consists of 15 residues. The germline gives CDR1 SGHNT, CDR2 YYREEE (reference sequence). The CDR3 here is CASSFEAGTNYGYTF. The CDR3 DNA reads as TGTGCCAGCAGCTTCGAGGCCGGCACTAACTATGGCTACACCTTC.

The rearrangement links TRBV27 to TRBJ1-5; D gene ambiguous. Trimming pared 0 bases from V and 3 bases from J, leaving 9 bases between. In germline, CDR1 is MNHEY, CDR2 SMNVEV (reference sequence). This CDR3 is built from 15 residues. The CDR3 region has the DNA TGTGCCAGCAGTTTATCCCGGAGTTACAATCAGCCCCAGCATTTT. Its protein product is CASSLSRSYNQPQHF.